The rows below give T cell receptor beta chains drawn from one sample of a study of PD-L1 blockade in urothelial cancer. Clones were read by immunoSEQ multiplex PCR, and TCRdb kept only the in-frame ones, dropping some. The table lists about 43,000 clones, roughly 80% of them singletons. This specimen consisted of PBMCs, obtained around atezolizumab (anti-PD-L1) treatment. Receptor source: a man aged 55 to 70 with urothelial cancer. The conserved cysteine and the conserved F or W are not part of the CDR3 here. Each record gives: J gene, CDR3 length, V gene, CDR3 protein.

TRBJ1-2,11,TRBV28,ASSRGQTYGYT
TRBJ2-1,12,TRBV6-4,ASSDSGGGDEQF
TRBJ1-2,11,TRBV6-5,ASTRDEGYGYT
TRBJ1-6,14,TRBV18,ASSPNRQGDNSPLH
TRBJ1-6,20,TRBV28,ASSPLRSGAISTGSYNSPLH
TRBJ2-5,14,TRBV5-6,ASSLALGAPGETQY
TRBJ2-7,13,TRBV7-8,ASSLSRQRDYEQY
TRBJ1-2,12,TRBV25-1,ASSESPQIYGYT
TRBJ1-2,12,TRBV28,ASSFPDRGPGYT
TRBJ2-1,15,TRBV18,ASTSVVGTGINNEQF
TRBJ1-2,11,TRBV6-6,ASRGDRSSGYT
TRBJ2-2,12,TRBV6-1,ASSEAPQVGELF
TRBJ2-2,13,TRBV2,ASSYRSSNTGELF
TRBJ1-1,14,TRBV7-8,ASSSQATFMNTEAF
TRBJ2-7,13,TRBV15,ATSRDRESAGEQY
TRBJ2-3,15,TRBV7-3,ASSLRPGTGDTDTQY
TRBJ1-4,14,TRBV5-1,ASSRDGQPSNEKLF
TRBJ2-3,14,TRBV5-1,ASSLSTSGGGDTQY
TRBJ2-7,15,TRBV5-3,ARSWRGQQVEDYEQY
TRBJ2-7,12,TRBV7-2,ASSPTTDRYEQY
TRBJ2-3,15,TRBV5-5,ASSLALTGGRTDTQY
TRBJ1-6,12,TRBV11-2,ASTIRGFGSPLH
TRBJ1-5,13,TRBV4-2,ASSQVPGGGQPQH
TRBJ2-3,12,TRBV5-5,ASSLRQGTDTQY
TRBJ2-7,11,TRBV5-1,ASRAGFSYEQY
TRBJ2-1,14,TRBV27,ASSLSPGGAHNEQF